These 2 T cell receptor beta chains originate from one sample sequenced in a study of CD8+ T cells in alopecia areata. Treatment reported: oral pan-JAK inhibitor, 5-10 mg twice daily. Investigators isolated RNA and reverse transcribed it into cDNA to act as the sequencing template. Clones were sequenced by immunoSEQ multiplex PCR, and TCRdb holds only the in-frame ones, with some missing. Seen here are more than 200,000 clones, around 43% observed once, and the top ten hold 2% to 3%. The material was CD4+ T cells sorted from blood, obtained around week 37, from a patient treated with tofacitinib. The source is a human donor with alopecia areata.

This clone was detected a few times. The chain employs TRBV7-9 and TRBJ1-2; D uncertain. The germline gives CDR1 SEHNR, CDR2 FQNEAQ (reference sequence). This CDR3 has 12 amino acids. Trimming pared 4 bases from V and 3 bases from J, leaving 6 bases between. CDR3 coding DNA: TGTGCCAGCAGCTCTACAGACTATGGCTACACCTTC. Translating it yields CASSSTDYGYTF.

CDR3 DNA: TGTGCCAGCAGCGTAGTAGCTCGGAACTTGAACAATGAGCAGTTCTTC. The encoded protein is CASSVVARNLNNEQFF. V gene TRBV9 combines with J gene TRBJ2-1, with D hard to call. This CDR3 is built from 16 residues. V was pared by 0 bases and J by 5 bases, with 15 bases between. Germline lookup yields CDR1 SGDLS and CDR2 YYNGEE.